A single sample is the source of the 12 T cell receptor beta chains below, sequenced in a study of cytomegalovirus exposure and HLA in healthy donors. PCR employed 60 Vbeta and 13 Jbeta primers. Method: immunoSEQ multiplex PCR; TCRdb's copy keeps in-frame clones and lacks some. The table records roughly 130,000 clones, roughly 80% of them present only once. The sequencing input was PBMCs. The origin of the receptors is a woman aged 45-59 years in good health and CMV-seropositive.

The chain uses TRBV9 and TRBJ2-1; possible D gene TRBD1, 6 bases. The length of the CDR3 is 18 residues. Trimming pared 7 bases from V and 0 bases from J, leaving 23 bases between. CDR1 and CDR2 from the germline V gene are SGDLS and YYNGEE. CDR3 sequence (DNA): TGTGCCAGCCAACAGGGCAGCTCTCCTCTAAACTCCTACAATGAGCAGTTCTTC. It specifies CASQQGSSPLNSYNEQFF.

V usage is TRBV6-5 and J usage is TRBJ2-3; TRBD2 aligns across 9 bases. V lost 6 bases, J lost 7 bases, and 11 bases stayed unmatched. The CDR3 has 15 amino acids. In germline, CDR1 is MNHEY, CDR2 SVGAGI. DNA for the CDR3: TGTGCCAGCAGCACCGGGACTAGCTTAACGTATACGCAGTATTTT. Translating gives CASSTGTSLTYTQYF.

This clone came up a few times. This rearrangement joins TRBV5-1 to TRBJ1-2, with 7 positions matching TRBD1. The V and J ends lost 2 bases and 3 bases, in that order; junction bases with no gene match: 1. CDR1 SGHRS and CDR2 YFSETQ come from the germline V gene. The CDR3 totals 13 residues. CDR3 protein: CASSFGTDYGYTF. CDR3 DNA sequence: TGCGCCAGCAGCTTCGGGACAGACTATGGCTACACCTTC.

The genes are TRBV11-2 and TRBJ1-2; D gene unclear. Germline V gene sequence: CDR1 SGHAT, CDR2 FQNNGV. Trimming cost V 6 bases and J 3 bases, with 8 bases left between them. The CDR3 extends over 12 amino acids. CDR3 protein: CASSFGDYGYTF. The CDR3 DNA sequence: TGTGCCAGCAGTTTCGGGGACTATGGCTACACCTTC.

The V gene is TRBV7-3, the J gene TRBJ2-5; perhaps TRBD2 as D (6 bases). Germline values: CDR1 SGHTA, CDR2 FQGTGA. V lost 2 bases, J lost 5 bases, and 15 bases lay in between. The CDR3 spans 15 residues. The CDR3 spells CASSLSAGMVETQYF. The CDR3, as DNA: TGTGCCAGCAGCTTATCTGCGGGGATGGTGGAGACCCAGTACTTC.

V is TRBV23-1 and J is TRBJ2-7, with D hard to call. TRBV23-1 qualifies as an ORF whose function is uncertain. Trimming took off 3 bases at V and 5 bases at J, with 14 bases between the two ends. This CDR3 is built from 14 residues. The CDR3 coding sequence is TGCGCCAGCAGTCATCAGGTCCTACCGAACGAGCAGTACTTC. Translating gives CASSHQVLPNEQYF.

The CDR3 loop reads CASSPDRDNQPQHF. CDR3 DNA: TGTGCCAGCAGTCCAGACAGGGACAATCAGCCCCAGCATTTT. J is TRBJ1-5 and V is TRBV6-5, with 7 bases matching TRBD1. The J segment lost 3 bases and the V segment lost 5 bases, leaving 4 bases of the junction unmatched. The CDR3 is 14 amino acids. Germline CDR1 MNHEY, CDR2 SVGAGI.

The chain is built from TRBV7-2 and TRBJ2-1, with 10 bases fitting TRBD2. The CDR3 contains 15 residues. The V and J ends lost 5 bases and 4 bases, in that order; junction bases with no gene match: 5. Looked up from germline, CDR1 is SGHTA and CDR2 is FQGNSA. CDR3 sequence reads: CASSGGLAPYNEQFF. The CDR3 DNA reads TGTGCCAGCAGCGGGGGACTAGCGCCATACAATGAGCAGTTCTTC.

The chain uses TRBV5-4 and TRBJ2-5; 9 bases fit TRBD2. This CDR3 has 14 residues. The V gene end was trimmed by 4 bases and the J gene end by 3 bases; junction bases not matched to a gene: 4. CDR1 is SGHNT, CDR2 YYREEE, per germline (reference sequence). CDR3 region: CASSGRGGEETQYF. In DNA, the CDR3 is TGTGCCAGCAGCGGGCGGGGGGGAGAAGAGACCCAGTACTTC.

This clone appeared a single time. The chain uses TRBV5-6 and TRBJ2-7; D perhaps matches TRBD1 (6 bases). V lost 4 bases, J lost 5 bases, and 10 bases lay in between. CDR1 and CDR2 (germline): SGHDT, YYEEEE. This CDR3 spans 12 amino acids. The CDR3 is CASSVTGNEQYF. CDR3 nucleotide sequence: TGTGCCAGCAGCGTTACAGGGAACGAGCAGTACTTC.

The chain couples TRBV10-2 to TRBJ1-3; no clear D gene. Per the germline V gene, CDR1 is WSHSY and CDR2 is SAAADI. This CDR3 region has 14 residues. V lost 7 bases and J 0 bases, leaving 10 bases between the germline ends. DNA of the CDR3: TGCGCCAGCACACCGGGAAACTCTGGAAACACCATATATTTT. It translates to CASTPGNSGNTIYF.

J is TRBJ1-1 and V is TRBV6-1, with D possibly being TRBD1 (6 bases). The CDR3 totals 14 residues. V was trimmed by 2 bases and J by 3 bases, leaving 10 bases between them. The V gene's germline CDR1 is MNHNS and CDR2 SASEGT. The CDR3 loop is CASSENREDTEAFF. The CDR3 DNA is TGTGCCAGCAGTGAAAACAGGGAAGACACTGAAGCTTTCTTT.